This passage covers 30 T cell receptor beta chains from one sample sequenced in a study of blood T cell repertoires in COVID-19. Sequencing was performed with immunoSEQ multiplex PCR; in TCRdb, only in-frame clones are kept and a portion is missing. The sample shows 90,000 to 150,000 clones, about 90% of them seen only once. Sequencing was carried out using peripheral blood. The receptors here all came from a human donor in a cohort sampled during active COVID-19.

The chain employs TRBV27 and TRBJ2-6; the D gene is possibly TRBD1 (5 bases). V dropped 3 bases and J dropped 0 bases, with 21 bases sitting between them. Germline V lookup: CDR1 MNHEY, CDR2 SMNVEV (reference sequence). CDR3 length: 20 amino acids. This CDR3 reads CASSFLMRRDSSSGANVLTF. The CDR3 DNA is TGTGCCAGCAGTTTCCTAATGCGCCGCGACAGTTCCTCTGGGGCCAACGTCCTGACTTTC.

The CDR3 region has the DNA TGTGCCAGCACCGCGGGGGGAGAGACCCAGTACTTC. Its protein is CASTAGGETQYF. This sequence joins TRBV6-5 and TRBJ2-5; 8 bases line up with TRBD2. The germline gives CDR1 MNHEY, CDR2 SVGAGI. V lost 7 bases, J lost 4 bases, and 2 bases stayed unmatched. This CDR3 spans 12 amino acids.

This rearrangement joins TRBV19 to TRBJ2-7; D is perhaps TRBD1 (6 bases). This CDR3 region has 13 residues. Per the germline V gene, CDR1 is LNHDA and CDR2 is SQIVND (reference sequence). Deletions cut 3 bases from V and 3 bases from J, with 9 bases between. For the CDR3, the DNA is TGTGCCAGTAGTATGGCCAGGGGCTACGAGCAGTACTTC. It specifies CASSMARGYEQYF.

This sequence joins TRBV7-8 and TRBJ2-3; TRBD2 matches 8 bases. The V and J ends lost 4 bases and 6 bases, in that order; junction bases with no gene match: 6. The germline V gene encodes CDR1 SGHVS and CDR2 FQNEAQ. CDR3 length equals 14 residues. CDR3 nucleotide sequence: TGTGCCAGCAGCTCCAGCGGGGGACGGGATACGCAGTATTTT. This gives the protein CASSSSGGRDTQYF.

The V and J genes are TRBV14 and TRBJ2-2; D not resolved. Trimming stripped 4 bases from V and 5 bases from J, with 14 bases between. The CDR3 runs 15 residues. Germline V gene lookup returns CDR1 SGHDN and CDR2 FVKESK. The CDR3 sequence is CASSPRRLQTGELFF. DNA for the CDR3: TGTGCCAGCAGCCCACGGAGACTGCAAACCGGGGAGCTGTTTTTT.

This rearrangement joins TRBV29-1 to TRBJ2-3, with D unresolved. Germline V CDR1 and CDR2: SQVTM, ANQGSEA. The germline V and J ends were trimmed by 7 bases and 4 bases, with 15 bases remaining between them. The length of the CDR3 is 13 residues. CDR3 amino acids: CSATQVVPDTQYF. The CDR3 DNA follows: TGCAGCGCGACTCAGGTTGTACCAGATACGCAGTATTTT.

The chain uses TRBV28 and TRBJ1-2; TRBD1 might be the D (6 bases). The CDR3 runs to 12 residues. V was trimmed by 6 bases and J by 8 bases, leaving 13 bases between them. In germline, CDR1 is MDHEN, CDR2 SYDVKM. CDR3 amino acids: CASSRSGEGYTF. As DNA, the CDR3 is TGTGCCAGCAGCCGGTCAGGGGAAGGCTACACCTTC.

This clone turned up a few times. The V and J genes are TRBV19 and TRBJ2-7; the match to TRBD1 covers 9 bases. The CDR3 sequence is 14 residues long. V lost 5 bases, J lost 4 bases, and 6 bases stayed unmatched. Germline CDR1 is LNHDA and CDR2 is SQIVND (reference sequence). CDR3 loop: CASSSGTGRYEQYF. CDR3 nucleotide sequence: TGTGCCAGTAGTTCCGGGACAGGGAGATACGAGCAGTACTTC.

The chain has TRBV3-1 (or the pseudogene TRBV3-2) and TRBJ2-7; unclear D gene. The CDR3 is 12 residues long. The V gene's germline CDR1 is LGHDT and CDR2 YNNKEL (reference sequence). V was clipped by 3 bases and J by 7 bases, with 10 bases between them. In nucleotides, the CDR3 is TGTGCCAGCAGCCATAGCCCTATGGAGCAGTACTTC. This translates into CASSHSPMEQYF.

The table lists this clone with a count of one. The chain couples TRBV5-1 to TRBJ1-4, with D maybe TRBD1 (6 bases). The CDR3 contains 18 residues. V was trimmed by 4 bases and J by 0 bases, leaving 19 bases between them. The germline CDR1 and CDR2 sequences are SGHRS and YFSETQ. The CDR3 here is CASSNGRGSIATNEKLFF. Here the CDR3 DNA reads TGCGCCAGCAGCAACGGCAGGGGCAGCATTGCAACTAATGAAAAACTGTTTTTT.

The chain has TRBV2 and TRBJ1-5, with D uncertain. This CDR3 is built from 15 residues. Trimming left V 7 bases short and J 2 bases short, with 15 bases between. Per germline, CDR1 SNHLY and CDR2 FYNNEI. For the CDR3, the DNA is TGTGCCAGCACCCCGGTAACCCATGGCAATCAGCCCCAGCATTTT. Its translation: CASTPVTHGNQPQHF.

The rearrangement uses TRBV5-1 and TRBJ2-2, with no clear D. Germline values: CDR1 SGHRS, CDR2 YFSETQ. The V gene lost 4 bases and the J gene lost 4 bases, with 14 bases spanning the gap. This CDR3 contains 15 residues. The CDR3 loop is CASSARPRSTGELFF. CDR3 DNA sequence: TGCGCCAGCAGCGCCCGTCCCAGAAGCACCGGGGAGCTGTTTTTT.

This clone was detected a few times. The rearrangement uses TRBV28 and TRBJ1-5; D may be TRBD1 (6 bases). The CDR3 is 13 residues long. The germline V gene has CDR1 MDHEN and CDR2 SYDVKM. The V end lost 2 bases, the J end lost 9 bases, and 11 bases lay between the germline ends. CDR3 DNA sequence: TGTGCCAGCAGTTTACTAGTGACAGGGCCCCAGCATTTT. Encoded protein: CASSLLVTGPQHF. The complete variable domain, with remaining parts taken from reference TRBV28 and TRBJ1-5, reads DVKVTQSSRYLVKRTGEKVFLECVQDMDHENMFWYRQDPGLGLRLIYFSYDVKMKEKGDIPEGYSVSREKKERFSLILESASTNQTSMYLCASSLLVTGPQHFGDGTRLSIL.

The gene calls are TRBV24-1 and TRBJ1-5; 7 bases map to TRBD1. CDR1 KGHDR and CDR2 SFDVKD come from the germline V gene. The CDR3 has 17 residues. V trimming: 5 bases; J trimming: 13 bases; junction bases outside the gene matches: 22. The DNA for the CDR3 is TGTGCCACCAGTGCCAACCTCCGGGACAGCGTAATTAGTCCACAGCATTTT. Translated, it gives CATSANLRDSVISPQHF.

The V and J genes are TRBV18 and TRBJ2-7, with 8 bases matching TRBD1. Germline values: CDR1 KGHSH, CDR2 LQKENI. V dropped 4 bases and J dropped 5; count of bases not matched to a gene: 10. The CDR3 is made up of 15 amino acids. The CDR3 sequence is CASSQRMQGADEQYF. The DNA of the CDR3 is TGTGCCAGCTCACAGAGAATGCAGGGGGCGGACGAGCAGTACTTC.

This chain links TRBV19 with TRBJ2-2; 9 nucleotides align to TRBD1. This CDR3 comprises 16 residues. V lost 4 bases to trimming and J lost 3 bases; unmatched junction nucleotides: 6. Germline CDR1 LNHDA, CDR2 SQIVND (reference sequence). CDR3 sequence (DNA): TGTGCCAGTAGTAACAGGGGGCGCCCCGACACCGGGGAGCTGTTTTTT. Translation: CASSNRGRPDTGELFF.

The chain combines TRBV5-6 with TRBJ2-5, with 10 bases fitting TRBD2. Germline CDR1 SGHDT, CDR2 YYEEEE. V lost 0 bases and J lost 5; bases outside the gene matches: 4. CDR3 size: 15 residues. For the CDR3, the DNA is TGTGCCAGCAGCTTGGCAGGGACTAGCGTGGAGACCCAGTACTTC. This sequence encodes CASSLAGTSVETQYF.

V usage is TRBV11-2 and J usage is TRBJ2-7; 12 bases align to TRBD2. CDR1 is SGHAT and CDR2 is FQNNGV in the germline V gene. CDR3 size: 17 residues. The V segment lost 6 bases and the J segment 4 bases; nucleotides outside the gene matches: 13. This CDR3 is CASSFTIRTSGNYEQYF. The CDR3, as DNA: TGTGCCAGCAGTTTCACAATCCGGACTAGCGGGAATTACGAGCAGTACTTC.

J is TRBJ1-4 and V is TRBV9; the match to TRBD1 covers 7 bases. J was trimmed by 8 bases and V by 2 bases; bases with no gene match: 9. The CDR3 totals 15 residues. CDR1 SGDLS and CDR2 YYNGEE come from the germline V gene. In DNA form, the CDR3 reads TGTGCCAGCAGCGTCCGGGACAGTATAAGCGAAAAACTGTTTTTT. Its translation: CASSVRDSISEKLFF.

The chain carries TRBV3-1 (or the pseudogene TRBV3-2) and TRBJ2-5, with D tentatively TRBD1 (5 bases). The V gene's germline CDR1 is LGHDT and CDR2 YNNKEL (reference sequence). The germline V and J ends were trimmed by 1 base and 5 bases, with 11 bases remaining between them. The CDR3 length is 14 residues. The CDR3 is CASSQGRVSETQYF. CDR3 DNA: TGTGCCAGCAGCCAAGGCAGGGTGAGCGAGACCCAGTACTTC.

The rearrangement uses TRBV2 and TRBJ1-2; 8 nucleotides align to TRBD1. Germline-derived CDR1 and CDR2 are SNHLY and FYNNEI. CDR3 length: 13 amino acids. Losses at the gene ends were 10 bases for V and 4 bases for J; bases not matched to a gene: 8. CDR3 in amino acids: CATRQGAGYGYTF. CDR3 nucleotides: TGTGCCACCCGGCAGGGGGCAGGCTATGGCTACACCTTC.

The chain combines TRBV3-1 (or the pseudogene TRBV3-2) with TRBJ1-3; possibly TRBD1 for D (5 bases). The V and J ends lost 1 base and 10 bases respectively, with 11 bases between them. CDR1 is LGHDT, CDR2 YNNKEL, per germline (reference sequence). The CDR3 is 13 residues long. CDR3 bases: TGTGCCAGCAGCCAAGGGACATCGAGGACCATATATTTT. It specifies CASSQGTSRTIYF.

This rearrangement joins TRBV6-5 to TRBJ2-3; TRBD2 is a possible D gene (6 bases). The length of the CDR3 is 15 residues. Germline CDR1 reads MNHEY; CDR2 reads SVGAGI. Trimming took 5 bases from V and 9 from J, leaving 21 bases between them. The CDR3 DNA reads TGTGCCAGCAGTAAACCGGGACTGCCCTTAGAAACGCAGTATTTT. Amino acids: CASSKPGLPLETQYF.

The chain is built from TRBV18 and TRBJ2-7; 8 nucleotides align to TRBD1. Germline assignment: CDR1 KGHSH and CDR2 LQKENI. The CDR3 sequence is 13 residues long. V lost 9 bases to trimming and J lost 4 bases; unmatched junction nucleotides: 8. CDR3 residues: CASGQGVEYEQYF. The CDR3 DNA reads TGTGCCAGTGGACAGGGAGTCGAGTACGAGCAGTACTTC.

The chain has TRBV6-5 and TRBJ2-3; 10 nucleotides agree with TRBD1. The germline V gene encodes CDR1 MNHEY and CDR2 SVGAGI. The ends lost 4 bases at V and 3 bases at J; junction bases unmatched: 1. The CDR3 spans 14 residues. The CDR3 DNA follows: TGTGCCAGCAGTTGGACAGGGGGAACAGATACGCAGTATTTT. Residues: CASSWTGGTDTQYF.

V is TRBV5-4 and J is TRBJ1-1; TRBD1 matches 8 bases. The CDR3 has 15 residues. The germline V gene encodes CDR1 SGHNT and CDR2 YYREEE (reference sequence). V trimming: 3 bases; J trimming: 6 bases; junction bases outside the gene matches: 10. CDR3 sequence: CASSSAGQVLAEAFF. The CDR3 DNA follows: TGTGCCAGCAGCTCAGCGGGACAGGTACTCGCTGAAGCTTTCTTT. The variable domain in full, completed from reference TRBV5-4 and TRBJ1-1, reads ETGVTQSPTHLIKTRGQQVTLRCSSQSGHNTVSWYQQALGQGPQFIFQYYREEENGRGNFPPRFSGLQFPNYSSELNVNALELDDSALYLCASSSAGQVLAEAFFGQGTRLTVV.

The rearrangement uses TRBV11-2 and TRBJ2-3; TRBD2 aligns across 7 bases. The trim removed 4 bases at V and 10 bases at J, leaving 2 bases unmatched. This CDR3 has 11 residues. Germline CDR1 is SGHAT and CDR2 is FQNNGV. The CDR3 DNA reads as TGTGCCAGCAGCTCGGGACTACCGCAGTATTTT. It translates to CASSSGLPQYF.

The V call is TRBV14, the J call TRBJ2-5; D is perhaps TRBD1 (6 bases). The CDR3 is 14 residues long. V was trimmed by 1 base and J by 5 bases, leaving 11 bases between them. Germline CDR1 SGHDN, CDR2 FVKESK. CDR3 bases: TGTGCCAGCAGCCAAGCGCAGGGGTTGGAGACCCAGTACTTC. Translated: CASSQAQGLETQYF.

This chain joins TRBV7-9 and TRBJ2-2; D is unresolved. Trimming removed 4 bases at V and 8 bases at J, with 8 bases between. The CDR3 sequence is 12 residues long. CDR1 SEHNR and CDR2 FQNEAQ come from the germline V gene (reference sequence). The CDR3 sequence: CASSSLGGELFF. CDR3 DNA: TGTGCCAGCAGCTCCCTCGGGGGGGAGCTGTTTTTT.

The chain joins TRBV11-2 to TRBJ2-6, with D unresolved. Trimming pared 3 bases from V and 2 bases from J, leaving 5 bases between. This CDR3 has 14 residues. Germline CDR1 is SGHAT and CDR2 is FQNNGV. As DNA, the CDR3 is TGTGCCAGCAGCTTCAGTCCTGGGGCCAACGTCCTGACTTTC. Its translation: CASSFSPGANVLTF.